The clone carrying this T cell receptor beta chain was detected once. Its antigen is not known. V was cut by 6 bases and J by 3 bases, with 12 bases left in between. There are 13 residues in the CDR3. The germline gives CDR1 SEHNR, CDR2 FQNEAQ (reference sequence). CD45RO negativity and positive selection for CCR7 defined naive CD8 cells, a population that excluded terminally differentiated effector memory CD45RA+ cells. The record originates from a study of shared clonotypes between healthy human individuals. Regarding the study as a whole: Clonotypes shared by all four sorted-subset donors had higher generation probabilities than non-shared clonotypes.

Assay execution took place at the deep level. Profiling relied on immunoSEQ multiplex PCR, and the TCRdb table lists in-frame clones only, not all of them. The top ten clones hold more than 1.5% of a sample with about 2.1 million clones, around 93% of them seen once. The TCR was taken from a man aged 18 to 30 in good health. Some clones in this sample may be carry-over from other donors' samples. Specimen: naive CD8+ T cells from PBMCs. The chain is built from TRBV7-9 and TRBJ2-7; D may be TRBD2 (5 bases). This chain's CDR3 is CASSGSPHYEQYF. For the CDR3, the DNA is TGTGCCAGCAGTGGGAGCCCGCACTACGAGCAGTACTTC.